The 10 T cell receptor beta chains given below trace back to one sample, sequenced in a study of blood T cell repertoires in COVID-19. The data were produced by immunoSEQ multiplex PCR, yet TCRdb's version contains in-frame clones alone and is incomplete. The data hold 200,000 or so clones, with about 90% observed a single time. Source material: peripheral blood. The receptor set was obtained from a man aged 35 to 55 with active or convalescent COVID-19.

The chain couples TRBV14 to TRBJ1-6, with no clear D. Trimming cost V 1 base and J 15 bases, with 16 bases left between them. This CDR3 has 14 amino acids. Germline V gene lookup returns CDR1 SGHDN and CDR2 FVKESK. DNA of the CDR3: TGTGCCAGCAGCCAAGGCTTTAGGTCGGGATTCCTCCACTTT. It encodes CASSQGFRSGFLHF.

The chain links TRBV9 to TRBJ1-3, with D perhaps TRBD1 (6 bases). The V end lost 0 bases, the J end lost 4 bases, and 14 bases lay between the germline ends. Germline CDR1 and CDR2: SGDLS and YYNGEE. The CDR3 has 16 residues. The CDR3 is CASSVGRGGRGNTIYF. The CDR3 DNA follows: TGTGCCAGCAGCGTAGGGCGAGGGGGTCGGGGAAACACCATATATTTT.

This chain connects TRBV7-3 to TRBJ2-1; TRBD2 matches 7 bases. V dropped 6 bases and J dropped 7; count of bases not matched to a gene: 12. This CDR3 contains 15 residues. Germline V gene data show CDR1 as SGHTA and CDR2 as FQGTGA. As DNA, the CDR3 is TGTGCCAGCAGTATGAAACGGCGGGGGAGGAATGAGCAGTTCTTC. This gives the protein CASSMKRRGRNEQFF.

This clone was detected only a few times. J is TRBJ1-2 and V is TRBV28; TRBD1 matches 9 bases. The CDR3 loop spans 13 amino acids. Trimming cost V 6 bases and J 6 bases; bases outside gene matches: 5. The germline gives CDR1 MDHEN, CDR2 SYDVKM. CDR3 loop: CASSKTGGHGYTF. As DNA, the CDR3 is TGTGCCAGCAGCAAAACAGGGGGCCATGGCTACACCTTC.

The chain links TRBV28 to TRBJ2-3; D may be TRBD1 (5 bases). Germline V gene sequence: CDR1 MDHEN, CDR2 SYDVKM. The CDR3 loop spans 13 amino acids. V lost 5 bases and J lost 8, with 14 bases in between. The CDR3 loop is CASSTLRGVTQYF. As DNA, the CDR3 is TGTGCCAGCAGTACCCTAAGGGGTGTTACGCAGTATTTT.

This clone has just one count. The rearrangement joins TRBV28 to TRBJ2-1; the D gene is possibly TRBD2 (7 bases). The V gene lost 8 bases and the J gene lost 4 bases, with 12 bases spanning the gap. Germline loops: CDR1 MDHEN, CDR2 SYDVKM. The CDR3 spans 13 residues. The CDR3 bases are TGTGCCAGCCGGGGGCGGGAGTACAATGAGCAGTTCTTC. This gives the protein CASRGREYNEQFF.

The chain employs TRBV30 and TRBJ2-7; the match to TRBD2 covers 10 bases. Germline lookup yields CDR1 GTSNPN and CDR2 SVGIG (reference sequence). The V gene end was trimmed by 0 bases and the J gene end by 3 bases; junction bases not matched to a gene: 8. The CDR3 loop spans 16 amino acids. The chain's CDR3 is CAWSVQPSGGGYEQYF. The CDR3 DNA reads TGTGCCTGGAGTGTACAGCCTAGCGGGGGAGGCTACGAGCAGTACTTC.

This sequence joins TRBV27 and TRBJ1-5, with TRBD1 as a possible D gene (5 bases). There are 14 residues in the CDR3. Looked up from germline, CDR1 is MNHEY and CDR2 is SMNVEV (reference sequence). V lost 3 bases to trimming and J lost 6 bases, with 12 bases between them. The CDR3 sequence is CASSFGGRGQPQHF. CDR3 bases: TGTGCCAGCAGTTTCGGGGGTAGAGGTCAGCCCCAGCATTTT.

The rearrangement uses TRBV28 and TRBJ2-2; 8 nucleotides align to TRBD1. V shed 4 bases, J shed 7 bases, and the junction held 14 bases outside the gene matches. The CDR3 is made up of 17 amino acids. The germline V gene encodes CDR1 MDHEN and CDR2 SYDVKM. In DNA, the CDR3 is TGTGCCAGCAGTTCAGCAGCAGCAGCTGGGACAGGCGGGGAGCTGTTTTTT. As protein: CASSSAAAAGTGGELFF.

V usage is TRBV2 and J usage is TRBJ2-6; 7 nucleotides line up with TRBD1. The CDR3 consists of 15 residues. Per the germline V gene, CDR1 is SNHLY and CDR2 is FYNNEI. With 6 bases clipped from V and 7 bases from J, the junction kept 9 bases outside the gene matches. In DNA, the CDR3 is TGTGCCAGCAGCCTCGACAGGGTGGGAGCCAACGTCCTGACTTTC. This sequence encodes CASSLDRVGANVLTF.